This T cell receptor (beta chain) originates from a study of blood T cell repertoires in COVID-19. Overall study context: Spain, Italy and the United States supplied samples that represented acute and convalescent COVID-19. From T cells, B-cell-depleted T cells, or PBMCs came the material, which was cDNA or gDNA.

In the study's own analysis: It was from reference gene primer amplification that nucleated cell counts were estimated. The table came from immunoSEQ multiplex PCR; TCRdb's copy has only in-frame clones and leaves some out. That table furnishes V, J and clone size, whereas the DNA furnished D and trimming. The table records around 160,000 clones, 70% to 90% of them present only once. The CDR3 covers 14 residues. CDR1 SQVTM and CDR2 ANQGSEA come from the germline V gene. V was cut by 2 bases and J by 0 bases, with 8 bases left in between. The chain recombines TRBV29-1 with TRBJ1-3; D call uncertain. The receptor's source is a human donor in a cohort sampled during active COVID-19. The sample consisted of peripheral blood. The CDR3 sequence: CSVESPVSGNTIYF. The DNA of the CDR3 is TGCAGCGTTGAAAGCCCGGTCTCTGGAAACACCATATATTTT.